This TCR beta chain was recorded in a study of tumor and adjacent non-tumor tissue in lung cancer (dated by TCRdb to 2017 to 2018). Background on the whole study: Of the cohort, more than ten patients had adenocarcinoma, 2 had squamous cell carcinoma and 1 had small cell lung cancer. The 15 or so patients were aged roughly 31 to 85 years, included 10 men and 5 women, and had TNM stage I to III disease. A total of about 130 million productive TCRbeta reads were generated by sequencing, corresponding to an average of around 3.8 million reads per sample. The study compared bulk TCRbeta repertoires from lung tumor tissue and matched distant non-tumor lung tissue of over 13 lung cancer patients. More than 25 paired specimens, one tumor and one normal lung sample per patient, were profiled by TCRbeta CDR3 sequencing. The paper's findings and limits, for the study overall: The methods do not name the sequencing platform or mention unique molecular identifiers. Only about 16 patients were included in the cohort, and the need for larger samples and more detailed clinical data was noted by the authors. Significantly higher TCR diversity (inverse Simpson) was observed in tumor tissue than in normal lung tissue (approximately 440 vs 150, P = 0.0075, Mann-Whitney U test). The top 100 clones accounted for a significantly larger cumulative portion of the repertoire in normal lung than in tumor tissue. Peripheral blood was not sequenced, so blood TCRbeta repertoires were not examined in the lung cancer patients of the study. Younger patients had significantly higher TCR diversity, and higher tumor TCR diversity was associated with shorter overall and disease-free survival.

To prepare the library, multiplex PCR was applied. Sequencing was carried out with an Illumina HiSeq 2500. TCRbeta libraries were constructed through three rounds of nested PCR with primers (Table S4) according to protocols adapted from ARM-PCR. Before sequencing, PCR products of 200-500 bp were excised from the gel and purified with the QIAquick gel extraction kit. From the authors' description of their analysis: Reads were cleaned using Trimmomatic, were merged into complete CDR3 sequences using FLASH, and were assigned to V(D)J germline segments using MiTCR. VDJtools was used to compute clonal diversity as the inverse Simpson's index. Productive reads were defined as in-frame sequences without a premature stop codon. The public reads were reprocessed in TCRdb via fastp at Q25 and MiXCR, keeping in-frame beta chains. Duplicate CDR3 protein sequences are folded into a single record with the most common DNA and genes. TCRdb's processing, not the authors', yielded these V and J calls. This sample comprises 85,000 or so distinct CDR3 sequences, around 80% of them detected only once. Just over 20% of the sample goes to the ten largest clones.

The CDR3, cysteine through phenylalanine, is 14 amino acids long. The sequence is cut down to CDR3 DNA, 42 bases in frame from base 1. CDR1 and CDR2 are drawn from the germline V gene: MDHEN, SYDVKM. Ends trimmed: V by 7 bases, J by 5 bases; bases unmatched to a gene: 10. RNA was extracted from bulk unsorted tissue and checked for quality with a NanoDrop ND-1000 and an Agilent 2100. The normal lung samples consisted of distant non-tumor tissue collected more than 3 cm from the tumor edge. The donors were newly diagnosed lung cancer patients admitted for thoracic surgery in China from August to November 2014 who had not received prior chemotherapy. Patients who had received previous radiotherapy or chemotherapy, or who had another concurrent cancer, were excluded from the study. Pieces of surgical tissue measuring roughly 1-2.2 cm3 were kept in RNAlater solution and stored at -80 degrees C until use.

Details on this clonotype: Its antigen target is currently unknown. With a much larger clone just one base away, this may be a read error.

The chain is made from TRBV28 and TRBJ1-1, with 7 central nucleotides matching TRBD1. This TCR derives from a woman between 45 and 65 years old with non-small cell lung cancer. Specimen: distant non-tumor lung tissue. The DNA sequence is as follows: TGTGCCAGCACAAAACAGGGGACAAGAACTGAAGCTTTCTTT. Its translation is CASTKQGTRTEAFF.